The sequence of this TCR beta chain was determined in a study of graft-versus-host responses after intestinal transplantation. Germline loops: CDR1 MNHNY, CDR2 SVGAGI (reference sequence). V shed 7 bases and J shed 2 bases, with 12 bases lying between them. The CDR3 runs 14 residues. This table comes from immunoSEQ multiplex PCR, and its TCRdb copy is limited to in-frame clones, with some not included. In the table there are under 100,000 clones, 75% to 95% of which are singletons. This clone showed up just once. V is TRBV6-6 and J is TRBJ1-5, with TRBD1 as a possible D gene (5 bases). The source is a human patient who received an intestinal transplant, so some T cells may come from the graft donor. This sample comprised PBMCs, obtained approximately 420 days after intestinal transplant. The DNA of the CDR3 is TGTGCCAGCACCTCGCGCAGGGGCAATCAGCCCCAGCATTTT. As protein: CASTSRRGNQPQHF.